This TCR beta chain was obtained from a study of cytomegalovirus exposure and HLA in healthy donors. General observations from the study: Whilst most TCR sequences proved rare, a subset of public TCRs occurred across many donors. It was 150 or so TCR beta chains that were listed as cytomegalovirus-associated. That first-cohort TCR clusters tended to co-occur in the 100 to 150 validation repertoires was found in a later analysis. Specific recognition of CMV antigens was confirmed in vitro for three chains (all CMV-associated).

Some clones are missing from TCRdb's copy, which holds only in-frame ones; the method was immunoSEQ multiplex PCR. The profile covers approximately 88,000 clones, with approximately 96% appearing a single time and roughly 1.3% taken by the ten largest. CDR1 is SGHRS, CDR2 YFSETQ, per germline. Trimming took 6 bases from V and 0 from J, leaving 13 bases between them. The CDR3 contains 15 residues. Of note for this clone: Its antigen remains unknown.

The sequencing input was PBMCs. The V call is TRBV5-1, the J call TRBJ1-3; possibly TRBD1 for D (6 bases). The receptor was isolated from a woman in her late teens or twenties in good health and CMV-seronegative. CDR3 sequence: CASTPGHNSGNTIYF. The CDR3 nucleotides are TGCGCCAGCACTCCGGGACATAACTCTGGAAACACCATATATTTT.